This entry lists 4 T cell receptor beta chains sequenced from one sample in a study of shared clonotypes between healthy human individuals. As defined, naive CD8 cells were CD45RO-negative and positively selected for CCR7, with terminally differentiated effector memory CD45RA+ cells excluded. Generated by immunoSEQ multiplex PCR, the TCRdb table keeps only in-frame clones and is missing some. Seen here are some 2.1 million clones, just under 95% observed once, and the top ten hold about 1.1%. Sequencing was done on a sample of naive CD8+ T cells sorted from blood. These TCRs come from a man between 18 and 35 years old in good health.

V usage is TRBV29-1 and J usage is TRBJ1-1; 7 bases are a match to TRBD1. With V trimmed by 7 bases and J by 6 bases, 8 bases remained unmatched. The CDR3 loop spans 12 amino acids. CDR1 is SQVTM and CDR2 is ANQGSEA in the germline V gene. The CDR3: CSGRTGGAEAFF. The DNA for the CDR3 is TGCAGCGGGCGGACAGGAGGGGCTGAAGCTTTCTTT.

As concerns this clone: The sample holds other DNA sequences that translate to the same CDR3. In DNA, the CDR3 is TGTGCCAGCAGCTTAGCGGGCGGAGGCTACACCTTC. This translates into CASSLAGGGYTF. The V and J genes are TRBV7-6 and TRBJ1-2, with no clear D. Germline V lookup: CDR1 SGHVS, CDR2 FNYEAQ. The CDR3 is 12 residues long. Deletions cut 0 bases from V and 8 bases from J, with 7 bases between.

The CDR3 loop is CASSWVNEQFF. For the CDR3, the DNA is TGCGCCAGCAGTTGGGTAAATGAGCAGTTCTTC. This chain links TRBV5-1 with TRBJ2-1; D unclear. V was pared by 5 bases and J by 7 bases, with 7 bases between. The CDR3 is made up of 11 amino acids. Germline loops: CDR1 SGHRS, CDR2 YFSETQ.

Here the CDR3 reads CASRAQGSPGELFF. DNA for the CDR3: TGCGCCAGCAGGGCACAGGGGAGTCCCGGGGAGCTGTTTTTT. V is TRBV10-2 and J is TRBJ2-2; 7 bases are a match to TRBD1. Germline V gene data show CDR1 as WSHSY and CDR2 as SAAADI. The CDR3 length is 14 residues. V lost 6 bases to trimming and J lost 6 bases; unmatched junction nucleotides: 7.